Below are 10 T cell receptor beta chains sequenced from a single sample in a study of blood T cell repertoires in COVID-19 (dated by TCRdb to 2019 to 2021). Libraries were made using the immunoSEQ multiplex PCR assay. TCRdb re-hosts the immuneACCESS table, in-frame sequences only. Its copies lack some clones; in the studies checked, an unresolved V gene accounts for under half of them, and the cause for the rest is not known. This sample has approximately 200,000 clones in its table, and approximately 85% of those were observed once. The ten most abundant clones make up approximately 12% of the sample. Material for sequencing was PBMCs or T cells enriched from blood (not recorded which). These receptors were collected from a man aged 35 to 55 who had recovered from COVID-19.

V is TRBV28 and J is TRBJ2-3; 9 bases agree with TRBD2. This CDR3 spans 15 amino acids. The V gene's germline CDR1 is MDHEN and CDR2 SYDVKM. V was pared by 11 bases and J by 0 bases, with 9 bases of the junction left unmatched. CDR3: CAATGTSSSTDTQYF. In nucleotides, the CDR3 is TGTGCCGCTACCGGGACTAGCAGTAGCACAGATACGCAGTATTTT.

The chain joins TRBV6-5 to TRBJ2-3; 10 bases match TRBD2. The ends lost 6 bases at V and 1 base at J; junction bases unmatched: 4. There are 15 residues in the CDR3. In germline, CDR1 is MNHEY, CDR2 SVGAGI. The CDR3, as DNA: TGTGCCAGCAGCCTAGCGGGAGAGGGCACAGATACGCAGTATTTT. This codes for CASSLAGEGTDTQYF.

This clone was observed a single time. The chain has TRBV4-3 and TRBJ1-5; maybe TRBD1 (5 bases). The V end lost 4 bases, the J end lost 2 bases, and 12 bases lay between the germline ends. This CDR3 has 15 amino acids. Germline V gene sequence: CDR1 LGHNA, CDR2 YSLEER. CDR3: CASSRGTGRNQPQHF. CDR3 coding DNA: TGCGCCAGCAGCCGGGGAACAGGCCGCAATCAGCCCCAGCATTTT.

This clone was seen only once. This chain links TRBV6-2 or TRBV6-3 with TRBJ2-7; TRBD2 agrees at 16 bases. Germline CDR1 reads MNHEY; CDR2 reads SVGEGT. The V segment lost 3 bases and the J segment 0 bases; nucleotides outside the gene matches: 8. The CDR3 is made up of 19 amino acids. The CDR3 coding sequence is TGTGCCAGCAGTTATCAGACGGGACTAGCGGGAGGGGGCTCCTACGAGCAGTACGTC. As protein: CASSYQTGLAGGGSYEQYV.

DNA of the CDR3: TGTGCCAGCAGCCAAGATTACAGCGTGACAGGGACTGCTTCACCCCTCCACTTT. Translating gives CASSQDYSVTGTASPLHF. The chain joins TRBV14 to TRBJ1-6, with 7 nucleotides matching TRBD1. Per the germline V gene, CDR1 is SGHDN and CDR2 is FVKESK. Trimming removed 0 bases from V and 9 bases from J; junction bases left unmatched: 14. CDR3 length: 18 residues.

This sequence joins TRBV7-2 and TRBJ1-5, with a possible D match to TRBD1 (5 bases). Trimming removed 6 bases at V and 1 base at J, with 7 bases between. CDR1 is SGHTA and CDR2 is FQGNSA in the germline V gene. This CDR3 region has 13 residues. The CDR3 loop reads CASRKGSNQPQHF. The CDR3 bases are TGTGCCAGCAGAAAGGGGAGCAATCAGCCCCAGCATTTT.

CDR3 bases: TGTGCCAGTAGCTTCCGGGAGTGGGCAGATACGCAGTATTTT. Residues: CASSFREWADTQYF. This sequence joins TRBV19 and TRBJ2-3; weak D call: TRBD2 (6 bases). The length of the CDR3 is 14 residues. The V end was cut by 6 bases, the J end by 4 bases, with 14 bases between. Germline CDR1 and CDR2: LNHDA and SQIVND (reference sequence).

The chain uses TRBV7-6 and TRBJ2-1; TRBD1 aligns across 9 bases. The CDR3 covers 14 residues. Germline assignment: CDR1 SGHVS and CDR2 FNYEAQ. The junction had 7 bases not matched to a gene; V was cut back by 5 bases and J by 8 bases. In DNA, the CDR3 is TGTGCCAGCAGCCTCGGACAGGGGATCGATGAGCAGTTCTTC. Translating it yields CASSLGQGIDEQFF.

The chain employs TRBV4-3 and TRBJ1-4; 8 nucleotides line up with TRBD1. V trimming: 3 bases; J trimming: 5 bases; junction bases outside the gene matches: 8. CDR1 is LGHNA and CDR2 is YSLEER in the germline V gene. The CDR3 spans 16 residues. The CDR3 DNA sequence: TGCGCCAGCAGCCAGACAGCAGGGGGCGGGAATGAAAAACTGTTTTTT. Translation: CASSQTAGGGNEKLFF.

The chain employs TRBV30 and TRBJ1-5; D gene ambiguous. Germline V gives CDR1 GTSNPN, CDR2 SVGIG (reference sequence). The CDR3 spans 12 residues. V shed 5 bases and J shed 2 bases, with 7 bases lying between them. CDR3 loop: CAWGPGNQPQHF. CDR3 sequence (DNA): TGTGCCTGGGGGCCAGGCAATCAGCCCCAGCATTTT.